Sequencing of this TCR beta chain was carried out in a study of human T cells and chemical hapten exposure. The sample's time point: pre-sensitization, week 0. Stated treatment: therapeutic diphenylcyclopropenone sensitization with weekly scalp DPC. This clonotype came up a few times. From the RACE reads, TCRdb called clonotypes with MiXCR, one entry per CDR3 protein. The sample consists of 35,000 to 40,000 distinct CDR3 sequences, roughly a tenth of them appearing once. Germline V CDR1 and CDR2: SQVTM, ANQGSEA. This CDR3 is built from 17 residues. V dropped 0 bases and J dropped 2 bases, with 17 bases sitting between them.

The source was whole blood, collected in connection with sensitization to the hapten diphenylcyclopropenone (DPC). The V gene is TRBV29-1, the J gene TRBJ1-3; no definite D call. This TCR was sampled from a man aged 25 to 40 with alopecia areata. Some clones in this sample may be carry-over from other donors' samples. The CDR3 DNA is TGCAGCGTTGAAGATCGTAGGACCCAAGGAGCTGGAAACACCATATATTTT. Protein sequence: CSVEDRRTQGAGNTIYF. Filled out from reference TRBV29-1 and TRBJ1-3, the complete variable domain reads SAVISQKPSRDICQRGTSLTIQCQVDSQVTMMFWYRQQPGQSLTLIATANQGSEATYESGFVIDKFPISRPNLTFSTLTVSNMSPEDSSIYLCSVEDRRTQGAGNTIYFGEGSWLTVV.